One T cell receptor beta chain is described in this entry. Its antigen is unknown. From RNA, the CDR3 regions of TCR beta chains were amplified and sequenced. First-round RT-PCR with HTBI primers preceded a second-round multiplex PCR. Via MiXCR, TCRdb re-called the multiplex PCR reads, giving one row per CDR3 protein. The sample includes about 620,000 distinct CDR3 sequences, 22% of them seen just once. The authors defined stable hyperthyroidism as no ophthalmopathy within 18 months of follow-up. These data are taken from a study of Graves' ophthalmopathy and Graves' hyperthyroidism. Study observations and caveats: Also, most clonotypes expanded in the thyroid above 0.001 frequency appeared in blood.

Germline loops: CDR1 GTSNPN, CDR2 SVGIG (reference sequence). This CDR3 region has 14 residues. The V and J ends lost 2 bases and 7 bases, in that order; junction bases with no gene match: 5. The V and J genes are TRBV30 and TRBJ1-5; 10 bases align to TRBD1. This receptor was taken from a woman between 18 and 30 years old with stable Graves' hyperthyroidism. Some clones in this sample may be carry-over from other donors' samples. The sample taken for sequencing was peripheral blood. The CDR3 is CAWSHGTGDQPQHF. The CDR3 nucleotides are TGTGCCTGGAGTCATGGGACAGGGGACCAGCCCCAGCATTTT.